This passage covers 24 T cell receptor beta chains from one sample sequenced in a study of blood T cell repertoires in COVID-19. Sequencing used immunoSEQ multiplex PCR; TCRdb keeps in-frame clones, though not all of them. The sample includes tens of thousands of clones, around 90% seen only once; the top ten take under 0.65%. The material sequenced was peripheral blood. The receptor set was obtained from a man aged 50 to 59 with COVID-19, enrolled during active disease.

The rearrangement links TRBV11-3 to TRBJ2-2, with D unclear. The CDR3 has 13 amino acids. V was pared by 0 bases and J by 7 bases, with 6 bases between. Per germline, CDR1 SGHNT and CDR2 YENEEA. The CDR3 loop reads CASSLDEDGELFF. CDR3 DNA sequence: TGTGCCAGCAGCTTAGATGAGGACGGGGAGCTGTTTTTT.

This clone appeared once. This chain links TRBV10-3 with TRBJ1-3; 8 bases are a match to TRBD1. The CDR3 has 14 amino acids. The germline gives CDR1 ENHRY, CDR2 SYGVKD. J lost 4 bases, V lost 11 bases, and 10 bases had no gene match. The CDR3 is CAVAPDREGNTIYF. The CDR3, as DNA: TGTGCCGTCGCACCGGACAGGGAAGGAAACACCATATATTTT.

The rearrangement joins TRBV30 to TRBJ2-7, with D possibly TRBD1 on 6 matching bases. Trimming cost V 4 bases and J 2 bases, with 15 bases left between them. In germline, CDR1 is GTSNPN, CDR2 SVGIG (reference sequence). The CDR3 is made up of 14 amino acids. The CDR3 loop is CAWTLRGTPYEQYF. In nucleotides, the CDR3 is TGTGCCTGGACCTTAAGGGGGACCCCCTACGAGCAGTACTTC. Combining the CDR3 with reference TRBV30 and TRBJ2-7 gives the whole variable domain SQTIHQWPATLVQPVGSPLSLECTVEGTSNPNLYWYRQAAGRGLQLLFYSVGIGQISSEVPQNLSASRPQDRQFILSSKKLLLSDSGFYLCAWTLRGTPYEQYFGPGTRLTVT.

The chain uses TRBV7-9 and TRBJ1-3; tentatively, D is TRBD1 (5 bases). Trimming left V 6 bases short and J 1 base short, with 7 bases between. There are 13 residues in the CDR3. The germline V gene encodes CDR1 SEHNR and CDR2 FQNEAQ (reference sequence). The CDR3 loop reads CASRGGSGNTIYF. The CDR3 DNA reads TGTGCCAGCAGGGGGGGATCTGGAAACACCATATATTTT.

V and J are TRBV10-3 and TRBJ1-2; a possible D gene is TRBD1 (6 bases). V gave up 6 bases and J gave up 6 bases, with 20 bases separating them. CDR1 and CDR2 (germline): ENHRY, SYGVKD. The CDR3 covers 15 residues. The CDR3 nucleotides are TGTGCCATCAGGGGAGGGGGGCAGGCGGGACATGGCTACACCTTC. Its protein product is CAIRGGGQAGHGYTF.

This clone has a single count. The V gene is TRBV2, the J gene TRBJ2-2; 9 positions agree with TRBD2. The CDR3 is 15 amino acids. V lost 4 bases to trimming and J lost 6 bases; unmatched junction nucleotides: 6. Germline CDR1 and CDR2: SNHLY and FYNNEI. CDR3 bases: TGTGCCAGCAGTGGGGTTAGCGGGAGCTCCGGGGAGCTGTTTTTT. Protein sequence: CASSGVSGSSGELFF.

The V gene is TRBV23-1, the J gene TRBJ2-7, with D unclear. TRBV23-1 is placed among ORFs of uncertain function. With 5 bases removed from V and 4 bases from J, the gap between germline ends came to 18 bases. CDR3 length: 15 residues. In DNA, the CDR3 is TGCGCCAGCAGTTTTACGCGGAACGGCGAGTACGAGCAGTACTTC. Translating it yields CASSFTRNGEYEQYF.

The CDR3 sequence: CASSIGDRVNEKLFF. CDR3 DNA sequence: TGTGCCAGTAGTATCGGGGACAGGGTGAATGAAAAACTGTTTTTT. The chain recombines TRBV19 with TRBJ1-4, with 9 nucleotides matching TRBD1. This CDR3 has 15 residues. CDR1 LNHDA and CDR2 SQIVND come from the germline V gene (reference sequence). V shed 3 bases and J 5 bases; nucleotides not matched to a gene: 4. The full variable domain, with the rest looked up from reference TRBV19 and TRBJ1-4, is DGGITQSPKYLFRKEGQNVTLSCEQNLNHDAMYWYRQDPGQGLRLIYYSQIVNDFQKGDIAEGYSVSREKKESFPLTVTSAQKNPTAFYLCASSIGDRVNEKLFFGSGTQLSVL.

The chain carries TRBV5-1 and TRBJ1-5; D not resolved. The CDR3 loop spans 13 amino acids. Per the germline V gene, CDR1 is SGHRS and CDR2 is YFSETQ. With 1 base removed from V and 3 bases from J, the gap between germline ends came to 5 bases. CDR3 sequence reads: CASSLTVNQPQHF. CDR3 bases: TGCGCCAGCAGCTTGACAGTCAATCAGCCCCAGCATTTT.

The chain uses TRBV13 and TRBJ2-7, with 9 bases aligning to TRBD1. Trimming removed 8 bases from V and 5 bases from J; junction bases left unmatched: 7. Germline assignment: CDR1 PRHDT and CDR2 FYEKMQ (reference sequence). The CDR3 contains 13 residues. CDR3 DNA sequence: TGTGCCAGCCGAGGACAGGGGCTCGACGAGCAGTACTTC. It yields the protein CASRGQGLDEQYF. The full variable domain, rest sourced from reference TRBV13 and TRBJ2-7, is AAGVIQSPRHLIKEKRETATLKCYPIPRHDTVYWYQQGPGQDPQFLISFYEKMQSDKGSIPDRFSAQQFSDYHSELNMSSLELGDSALYFCASRGQGLDEQYFGPGTRLTVT.

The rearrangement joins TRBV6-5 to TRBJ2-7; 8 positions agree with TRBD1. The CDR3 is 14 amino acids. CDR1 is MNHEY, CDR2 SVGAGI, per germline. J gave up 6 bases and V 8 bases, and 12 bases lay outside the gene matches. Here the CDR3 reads CASSEGAGGGEQYF. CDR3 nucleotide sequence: TGTGCCAGCTCTGAGGGGGCAGGGGGCGGCGAGCAGTACTTC.

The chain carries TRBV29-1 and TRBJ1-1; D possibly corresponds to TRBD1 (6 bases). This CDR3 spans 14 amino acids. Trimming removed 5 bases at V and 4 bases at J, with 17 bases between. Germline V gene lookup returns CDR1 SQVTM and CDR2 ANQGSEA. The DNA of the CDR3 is TGCAGCGTTCAACAGGGTGGAGGTGTCACTGAAGCTTTCTTT. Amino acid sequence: CSVQQGGGVTEAFF.

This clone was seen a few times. The CDR3 sequence is CASSDGRYGYTF. The CDR3 nucleotides are TGTGCCAGCAGTGATGGGCGATATGGCTACACCTTC. This chain joins TRBV25-1 and TRBJ1-2; D not certain. The germline gives CDR1 MGHDK, CDR2 SYGVNS. The CDR3 has 12 residues. Trimming took off 3 bases at V and 5 bases at J, with 7 bases between the two ends.

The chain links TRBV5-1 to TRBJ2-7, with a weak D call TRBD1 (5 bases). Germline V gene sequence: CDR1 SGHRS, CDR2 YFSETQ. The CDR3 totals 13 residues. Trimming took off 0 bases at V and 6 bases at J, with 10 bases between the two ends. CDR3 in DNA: TGCGCCAGCAGCTTGGCAAGACAGCGCGAGCAGTACTTC. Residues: CASSLARQREQYF.

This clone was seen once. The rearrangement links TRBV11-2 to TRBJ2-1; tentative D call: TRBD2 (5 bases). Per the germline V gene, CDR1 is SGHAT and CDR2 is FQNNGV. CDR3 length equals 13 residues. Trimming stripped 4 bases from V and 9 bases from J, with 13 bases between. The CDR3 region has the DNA TGTGCCAGCAGCTCGTCCGGGCGGGCTGAGCAGTTCTTC. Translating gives CASSSSGRAEQFF.

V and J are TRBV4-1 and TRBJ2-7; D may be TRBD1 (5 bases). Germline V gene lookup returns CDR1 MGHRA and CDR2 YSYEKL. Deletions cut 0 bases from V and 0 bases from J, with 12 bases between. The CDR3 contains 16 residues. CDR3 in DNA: TGCGCCAGCAGCCAAGACTTTCAGGGAACCTCCTACGAGCAGTACTTC. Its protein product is CASSQDFQGTSYEQYF.

CDR3 in DNA: TGCAGCGTTCGACAGAGCTCTGGAAACACCATATATTTT. Translation gives CSVRQSSGNTIYF. This chain connects TRBV29-1 to TRBJ1-3, with a weak D call TRBD1 (5 bases). CDR3 size: 13 residues. With 5 bases removed from V and 0 bases from J, the gap between germline ends came to 8 bases. Looked up from germline, CDR1 is SQVTM and CDR2 is ANQGSEA.

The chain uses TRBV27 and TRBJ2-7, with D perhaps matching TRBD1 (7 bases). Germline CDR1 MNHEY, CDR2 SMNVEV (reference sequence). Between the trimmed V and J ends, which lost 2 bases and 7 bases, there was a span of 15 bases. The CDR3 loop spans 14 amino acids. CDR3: CASSLSRRGREQYF. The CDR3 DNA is TGTGCCAGCAGTTTAAGCCGGAGGGGGCGGGAGCAGTACTTC.

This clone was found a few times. The CDR3 nucleotides read TGTGCCAGCTCCCGACAGTACAATGAGCAGTTCTTC. This encodes CASSRQYNEQFF. V and J are TRBV14 and TRBJ2-1, with D possibly matching TRBD1 (5 bases). V was clipped by 8 bases and J by 4 bases, with 9 bases between them. The CDR3 extends over 12 amino acids. Germline V gene sequence: CDR1 SGHDN, CDR2 FVKESK.

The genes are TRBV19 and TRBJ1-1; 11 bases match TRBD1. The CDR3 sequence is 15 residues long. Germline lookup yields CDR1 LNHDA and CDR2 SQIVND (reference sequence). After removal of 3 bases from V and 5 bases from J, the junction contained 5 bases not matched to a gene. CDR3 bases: TGTGCCAGTAGTATTCGGACAGGGGGCGAGACTGAAGCTTTCTTT. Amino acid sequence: CASSIRTGGETEAFF.

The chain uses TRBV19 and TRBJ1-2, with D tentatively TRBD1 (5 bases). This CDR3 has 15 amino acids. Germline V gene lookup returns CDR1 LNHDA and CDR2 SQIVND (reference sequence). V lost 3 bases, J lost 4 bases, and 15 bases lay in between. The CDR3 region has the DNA TGTGCCAGTAGTATTAGCCTTACAGGTTTCTATGGCTACACCTTC. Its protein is CASSISLTGFYGYTF. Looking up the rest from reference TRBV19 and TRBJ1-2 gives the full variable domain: DGGITQSPKYLFRKEGQNVTLSCEQNLNHDAMYWYRQDPGQGLRLIYYSQIVNDFQKGDIAEGYSVSREKKESFPLTVTSAQKNPTAFYLCASSISLTGFYGYTFGSGTRLTVV.

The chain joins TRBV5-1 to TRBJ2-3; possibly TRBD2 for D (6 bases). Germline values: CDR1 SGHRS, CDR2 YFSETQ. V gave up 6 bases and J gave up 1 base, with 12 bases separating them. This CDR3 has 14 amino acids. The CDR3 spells CASNPPGGTDTQYF. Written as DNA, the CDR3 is TGCGCCAGCAATCCCCCGGGGGGCACAGATACGCAGTATTTT.

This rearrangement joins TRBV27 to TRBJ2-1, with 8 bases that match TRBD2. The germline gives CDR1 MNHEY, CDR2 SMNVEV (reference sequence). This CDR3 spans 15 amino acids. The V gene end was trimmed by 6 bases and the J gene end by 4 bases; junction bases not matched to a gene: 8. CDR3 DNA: TGTGCCAGCAGCCGAGCGGGAGTTCGGTACAATGAGCAGTTCTTC. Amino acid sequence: CASSRAGVRYNEQFF.

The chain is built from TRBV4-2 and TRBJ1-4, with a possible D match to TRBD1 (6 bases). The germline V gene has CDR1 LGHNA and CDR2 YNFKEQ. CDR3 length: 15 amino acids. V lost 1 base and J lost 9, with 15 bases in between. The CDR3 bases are TGTGCCAGCAGCCAAGTCGAAGGGGGAACCCAAAAACTGTTTTTT. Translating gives CASSQVEGGTQKLFF.